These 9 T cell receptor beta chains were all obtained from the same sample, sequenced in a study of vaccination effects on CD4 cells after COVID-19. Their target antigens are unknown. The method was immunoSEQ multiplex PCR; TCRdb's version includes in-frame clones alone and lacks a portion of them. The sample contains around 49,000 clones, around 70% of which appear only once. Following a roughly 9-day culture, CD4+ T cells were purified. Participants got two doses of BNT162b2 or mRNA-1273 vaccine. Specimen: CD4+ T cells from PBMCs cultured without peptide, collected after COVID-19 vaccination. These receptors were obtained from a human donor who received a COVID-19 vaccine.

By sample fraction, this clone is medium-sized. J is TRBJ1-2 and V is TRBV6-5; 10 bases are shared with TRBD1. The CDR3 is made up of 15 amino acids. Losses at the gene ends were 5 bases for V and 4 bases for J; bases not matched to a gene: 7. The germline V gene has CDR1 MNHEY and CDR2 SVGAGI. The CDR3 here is CASSKPGQGTYGYTF. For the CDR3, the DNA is TGTGCCAGCAGTAAACCGGGACAGGGGACCTATGGCTACACCTTC.

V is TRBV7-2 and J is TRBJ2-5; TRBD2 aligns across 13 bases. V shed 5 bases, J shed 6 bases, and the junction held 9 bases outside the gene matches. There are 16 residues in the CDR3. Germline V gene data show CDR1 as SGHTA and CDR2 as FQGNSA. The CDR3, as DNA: TGTGCCAGCAGCACAAGCACTAGCGGGGGGGCCCAGACCCAGTACTTC. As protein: CASSTSTSGGAQTQYF. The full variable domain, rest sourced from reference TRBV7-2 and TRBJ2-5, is GAGVSQSPSNKVTEKGKDVELRCDPISGHTALYWYRQSLGQGLEFLIYFQGNSAPDKSGLPSDRFSAERTGGSVSTLTIQRTQQEDSAVYLCASSTSTSGGAQTQYFGPGTRLLVL.

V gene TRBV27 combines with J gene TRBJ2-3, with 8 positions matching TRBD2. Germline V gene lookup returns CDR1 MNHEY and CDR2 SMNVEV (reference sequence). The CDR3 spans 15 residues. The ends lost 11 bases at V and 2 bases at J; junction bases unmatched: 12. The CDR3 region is CAARGGRGHTDTQYF. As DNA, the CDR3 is TGTGCCGCCCGGGGGGGGCGGGGACACACAGATACGCAGTATTTT.

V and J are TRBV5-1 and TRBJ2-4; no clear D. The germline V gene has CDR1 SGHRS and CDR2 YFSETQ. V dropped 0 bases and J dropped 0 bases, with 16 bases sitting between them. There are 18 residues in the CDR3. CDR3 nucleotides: TGCGCCAGCAGCTTGGCCCAGATTAGTTCTCTAGCCAAAAACATTCAGTACTTC. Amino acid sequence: CASSLAQISSLAKNIQYF.

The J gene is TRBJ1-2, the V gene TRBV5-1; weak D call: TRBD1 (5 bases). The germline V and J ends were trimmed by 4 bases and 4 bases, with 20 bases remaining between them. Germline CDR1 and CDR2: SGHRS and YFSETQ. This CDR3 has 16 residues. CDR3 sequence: CASSPENPGQGYGYTF. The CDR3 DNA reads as TGCGCCAGCAGCCCCGAAAACCCCGGGCAGGGCTATGGCTACACCTTC.

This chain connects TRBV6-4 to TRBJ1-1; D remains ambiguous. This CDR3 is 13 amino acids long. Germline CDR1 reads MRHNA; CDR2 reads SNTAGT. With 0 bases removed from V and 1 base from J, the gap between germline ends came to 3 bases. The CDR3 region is CASSDSKNTEAFF. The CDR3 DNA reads TGTGCCAGCAGTGACTCAAAGAACACTGAAGCTTTCTTT.

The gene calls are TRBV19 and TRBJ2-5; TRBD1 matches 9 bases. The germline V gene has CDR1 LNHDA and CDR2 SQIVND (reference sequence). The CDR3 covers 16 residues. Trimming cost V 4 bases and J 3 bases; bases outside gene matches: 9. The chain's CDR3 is CASSKGGTGWEETQYF. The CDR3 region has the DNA TGTGCCAGTAGTAAAGGGGGGACAGGGTGGGAAGAGACCCAGTACTTC.

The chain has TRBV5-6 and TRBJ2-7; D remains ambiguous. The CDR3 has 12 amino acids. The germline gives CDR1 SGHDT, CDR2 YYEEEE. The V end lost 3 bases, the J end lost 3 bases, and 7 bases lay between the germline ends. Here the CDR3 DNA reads TGTGCCAGCAGCTCGACCATCTACGAGCAGTACTTC. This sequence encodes CASSSTIYEQYF.

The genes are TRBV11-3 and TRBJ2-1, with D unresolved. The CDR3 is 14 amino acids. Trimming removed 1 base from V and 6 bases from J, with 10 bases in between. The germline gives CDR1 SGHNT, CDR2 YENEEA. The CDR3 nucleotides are TGTGCCAGCAGCTTAGCGCCTAGAGCCAATGAGCAGTTCTTC. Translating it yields CASSLAPRANEQFF. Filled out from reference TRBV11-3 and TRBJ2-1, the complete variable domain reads EAGVVQSPRYKIIEKKQPVAFWCNPISGHNTLYWYLQNLGQGPELLIRYENEEAVDDSQLPKDRFSAERLKGVDSTLKIQPAELGDSAVYLCASSLAPRANEQFFGPGTRLTVL.